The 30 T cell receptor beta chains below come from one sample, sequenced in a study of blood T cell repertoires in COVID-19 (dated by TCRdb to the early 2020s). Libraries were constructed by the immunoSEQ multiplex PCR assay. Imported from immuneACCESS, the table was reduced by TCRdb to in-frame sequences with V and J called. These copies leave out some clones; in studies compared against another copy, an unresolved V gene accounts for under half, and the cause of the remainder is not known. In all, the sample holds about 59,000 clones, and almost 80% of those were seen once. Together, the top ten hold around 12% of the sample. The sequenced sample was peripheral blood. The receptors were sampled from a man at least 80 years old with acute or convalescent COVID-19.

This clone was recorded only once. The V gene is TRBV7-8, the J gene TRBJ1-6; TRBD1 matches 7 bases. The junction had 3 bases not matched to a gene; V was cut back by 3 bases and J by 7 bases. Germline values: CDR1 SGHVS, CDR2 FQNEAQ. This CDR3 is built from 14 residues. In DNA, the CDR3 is TGTGCCAGCAGCTTTACAGGGGCGAATTCACCCCTCCACTTT. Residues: CASSFTGANSPLHF. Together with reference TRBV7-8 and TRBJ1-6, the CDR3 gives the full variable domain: GAGVSQSPRYKVAKRGQDVALRCDPISGHVSLFWYQQALGQGPEFLTYFQNEAQLDKSGLPSDRFFAERPEGSVSTLKIQRTQQEDSAVYLCASSFTGANSPLHFGNGTRLTVT.

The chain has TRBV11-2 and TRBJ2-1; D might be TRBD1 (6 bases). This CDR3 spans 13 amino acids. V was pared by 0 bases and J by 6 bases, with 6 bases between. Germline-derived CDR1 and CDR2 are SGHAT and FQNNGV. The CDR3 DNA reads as TGTGCCAGCAGCTTAGACAGGGGCAATGAGCAGTTCTTC. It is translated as CASSLDRGNEQFF.

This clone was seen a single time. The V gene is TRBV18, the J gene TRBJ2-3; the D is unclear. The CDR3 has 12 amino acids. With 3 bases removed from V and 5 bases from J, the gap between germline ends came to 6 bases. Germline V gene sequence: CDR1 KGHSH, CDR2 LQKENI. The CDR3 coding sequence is TGTGCCAGCTCACCGACTCAAGATACGCAGTATTTT. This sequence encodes CASSPTQDTQYF. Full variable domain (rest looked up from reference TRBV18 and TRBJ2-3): NAGVMQNPRHLVRRRGQEARLRCSPMKGHSHVYWYRQLPEEGLKFMVYLQKENIIDESGMPKERFSAEFPKEGPSILRIQQVVRGDSAAYFCASSPTQDTQYFGPGTRLTVL.

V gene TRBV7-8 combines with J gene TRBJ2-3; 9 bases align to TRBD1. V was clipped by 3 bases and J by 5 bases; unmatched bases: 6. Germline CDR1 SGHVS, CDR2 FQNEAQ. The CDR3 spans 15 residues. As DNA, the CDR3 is TGTGCCAGCAGCTTGAGACAGGGGGTCTTAGATACGCAGTATTTT. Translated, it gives CASSLRQGVLDTQYF.

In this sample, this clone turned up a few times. CDR3 protein: CAISEIRGGGSTEAFF. CDR3 bases: TGTGCCATCAGTGAGATTAGGGGGGGCGGAAGCACTGAAGCTTTCTTT. The J gene is TRBJ1-1, the V gene TRBV10-3; maybe TRBD1 (6 bases). This CDR3 comprises 16 residues. Germline V gene data show CDR1 as ENHRY and CDR2 as SYGVKD. Trimming removed 2 bases at V and 4 bases at J, with 17 bases between.

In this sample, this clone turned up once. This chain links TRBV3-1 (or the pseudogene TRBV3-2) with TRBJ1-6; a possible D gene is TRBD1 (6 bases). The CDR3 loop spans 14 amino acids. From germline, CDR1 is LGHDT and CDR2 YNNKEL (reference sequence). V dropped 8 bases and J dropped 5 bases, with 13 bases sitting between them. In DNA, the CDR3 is TGTGCCAGCGGCCTCGGACAGAATAATTCACCCCTCCACTTT. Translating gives CASGLGQNNSPLHF.

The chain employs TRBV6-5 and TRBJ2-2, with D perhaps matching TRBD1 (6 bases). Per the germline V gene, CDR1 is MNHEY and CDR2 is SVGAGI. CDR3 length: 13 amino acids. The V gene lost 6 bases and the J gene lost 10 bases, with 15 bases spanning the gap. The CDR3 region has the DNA TGTGCCAGCAGGTTAGGGGGTTCCGAGGAGCTGTTTTTT. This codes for CASRLGGSEELFF.

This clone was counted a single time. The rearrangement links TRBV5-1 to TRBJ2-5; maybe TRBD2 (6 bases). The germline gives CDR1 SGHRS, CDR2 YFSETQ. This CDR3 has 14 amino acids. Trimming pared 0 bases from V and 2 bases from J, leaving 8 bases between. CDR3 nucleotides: TGCGCCAGCAGCTTGGCGGCGGGGCAAGAGACCCAGTACTTC. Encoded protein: CASSLAAGQETQYF.

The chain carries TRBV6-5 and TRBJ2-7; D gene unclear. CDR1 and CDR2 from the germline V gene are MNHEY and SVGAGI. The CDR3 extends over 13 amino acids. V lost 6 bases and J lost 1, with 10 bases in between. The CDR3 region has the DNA TGTGCCAGCAGGTCAACGACATCCTACGAGCAGTACTTC. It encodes CASRSTTSYEQYF.

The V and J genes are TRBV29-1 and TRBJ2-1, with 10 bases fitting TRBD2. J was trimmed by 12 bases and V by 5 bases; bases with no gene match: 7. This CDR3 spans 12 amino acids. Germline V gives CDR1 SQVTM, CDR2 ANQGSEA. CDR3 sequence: CSVTSGAPGQFF. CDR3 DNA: TGCAGCGTTACTAGCGGGGCCCCAGGGCAGTTCTTC.

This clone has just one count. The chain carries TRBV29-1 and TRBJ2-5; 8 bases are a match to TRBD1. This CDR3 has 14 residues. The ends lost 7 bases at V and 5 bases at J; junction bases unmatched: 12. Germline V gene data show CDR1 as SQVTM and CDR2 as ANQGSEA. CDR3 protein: CSATTQGARETQYF. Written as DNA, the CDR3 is TGCAGCGCCACCACCCAGGGGGCGCGGGAGACCCAGTACTTC.

The CDR3: CASSLQDREGSEQYF. CDR3 DNA: TGCGCCAGCAGCCTTCAGGACAGGGAGGGCAGCGAGCAGTACTTC. The genes are TRBV4-1 and TRBJ2-7; D may be TRBD1 (8 bases). CDR1 and CDR2 (germline): MGHRA, YSYEKL. The V end lost 4 bases, the J end lost 6 bases, and 19 bases lay between the germline ends. The CDR3 runs to 15 residues.

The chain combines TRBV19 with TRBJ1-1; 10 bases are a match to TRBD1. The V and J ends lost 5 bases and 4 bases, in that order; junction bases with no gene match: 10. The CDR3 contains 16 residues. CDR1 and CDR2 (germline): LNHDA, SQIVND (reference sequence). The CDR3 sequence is CASSLQRGQGFTEAFF. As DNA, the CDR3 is TGTGCCAGTAGTCTCCAACGGGGACAGGGGTTCACTGAAGCTTTCTTT.

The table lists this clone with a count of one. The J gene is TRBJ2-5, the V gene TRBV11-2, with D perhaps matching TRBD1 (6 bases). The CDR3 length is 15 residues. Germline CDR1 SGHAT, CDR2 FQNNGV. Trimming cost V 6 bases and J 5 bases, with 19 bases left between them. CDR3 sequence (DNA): TGTGCCAGCAGAACACAGGGCGGGTGGGCCGAGACCCAGTACTTC. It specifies CASRTQGGWAETQYF.

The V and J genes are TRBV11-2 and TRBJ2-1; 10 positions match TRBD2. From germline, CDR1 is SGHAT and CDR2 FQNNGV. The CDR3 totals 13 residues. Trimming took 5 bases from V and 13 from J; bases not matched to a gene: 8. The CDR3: CASSRGTSERQFF. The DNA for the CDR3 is TGTGCCAGCAGCAGGGGGACTAGCGAACGACAGTTCTTC.

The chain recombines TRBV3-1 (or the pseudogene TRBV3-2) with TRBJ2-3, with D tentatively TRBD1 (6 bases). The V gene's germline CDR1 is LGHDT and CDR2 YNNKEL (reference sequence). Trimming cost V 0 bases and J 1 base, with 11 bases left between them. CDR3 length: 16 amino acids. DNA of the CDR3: TGTGCCAGCAGCCAAGACAACAGGGCAGGCACAGATACGCAGTATTTT. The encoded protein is CASSQDNRAGTDTQYF.

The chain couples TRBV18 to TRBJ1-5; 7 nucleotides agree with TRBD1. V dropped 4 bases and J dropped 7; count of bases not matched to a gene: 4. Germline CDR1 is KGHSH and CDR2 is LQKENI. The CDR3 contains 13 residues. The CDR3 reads CASSLQGGQPQHF. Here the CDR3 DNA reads TGTGCCAGCTCACTTCAGGGGGGCCAGCCCCAGCATTTT. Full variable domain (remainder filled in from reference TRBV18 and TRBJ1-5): NAGVMQNPRHLVRRRGQEARLRCSPMKGHSHVYWYRQLPEEGLKFMVYLQKENIIDESGMPKERFSAEFPKEGPSILRIQQVVRGDSAAYFCASSLQGGQPQHFGDGTRLSIL.

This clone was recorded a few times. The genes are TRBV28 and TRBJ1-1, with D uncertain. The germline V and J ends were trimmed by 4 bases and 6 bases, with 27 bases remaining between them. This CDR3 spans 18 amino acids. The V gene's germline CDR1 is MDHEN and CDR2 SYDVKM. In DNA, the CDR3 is TGTGCCAGCAGTTCGTCCGCCTTTTCTAGGTCCCGAAACGCTGAAGCTTTCTTT. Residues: CASSSSAFSRSRNAEAFF.

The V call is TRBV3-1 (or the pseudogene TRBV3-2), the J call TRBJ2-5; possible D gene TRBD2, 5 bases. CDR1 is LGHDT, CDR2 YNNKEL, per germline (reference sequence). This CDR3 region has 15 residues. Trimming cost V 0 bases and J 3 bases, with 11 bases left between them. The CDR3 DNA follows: TGTGCCAGCAGCCAAGATCACCGGGATGAAGAGACCCAGTACTTC. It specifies CASSQDHRDEETQYF.

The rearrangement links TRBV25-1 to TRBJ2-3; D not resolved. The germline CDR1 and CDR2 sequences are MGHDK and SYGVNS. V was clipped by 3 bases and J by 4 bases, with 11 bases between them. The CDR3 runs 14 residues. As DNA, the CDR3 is TGTGCCAGCAGTGATGTTGGAAGCGCAGATACGCAGTATTTT. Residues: CASSDVGSADTQYF.

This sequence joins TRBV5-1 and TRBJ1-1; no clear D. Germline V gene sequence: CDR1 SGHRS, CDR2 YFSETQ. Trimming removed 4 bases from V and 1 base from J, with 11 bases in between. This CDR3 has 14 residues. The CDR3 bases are TGCGCCAGCAGCCCCCGCGAGAGGAACACTGAAGCTTTCTTT. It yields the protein CASSPRERNTEAFF.

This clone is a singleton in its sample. The chain's CDR3 is CASSKLQGSYEQYF. The CDR3 bases are TGTGCCAGCAGCAAACTACAGGGGTCCTACGAGCAGTACTTC. The chain joins TRBV21-1 to TRBJ2-7; TRBD1 is the table's D call, not checked against the DNA. TRBV21-1 is a listed pseudogene. This CDR3 spans 14 amino acids.

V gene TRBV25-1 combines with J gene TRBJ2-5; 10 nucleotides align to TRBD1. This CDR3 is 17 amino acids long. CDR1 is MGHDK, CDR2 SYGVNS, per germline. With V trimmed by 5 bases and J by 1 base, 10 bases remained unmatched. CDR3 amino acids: CASSQDRGVFFQETQYF. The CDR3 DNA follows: TGTGCCAGCAGTCAGGACAGGGGGGTTTTTTTCCAAGAGACCCAGTACTTC.

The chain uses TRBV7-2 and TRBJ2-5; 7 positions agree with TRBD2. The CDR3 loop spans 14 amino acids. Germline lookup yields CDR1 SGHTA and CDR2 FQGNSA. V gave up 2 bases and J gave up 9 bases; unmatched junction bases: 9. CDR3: CASSLILRGGSQYF. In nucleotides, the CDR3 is TGTGCCAGCAGCTTAATATTACGGGGAGGGTCCCAGTACTTC.

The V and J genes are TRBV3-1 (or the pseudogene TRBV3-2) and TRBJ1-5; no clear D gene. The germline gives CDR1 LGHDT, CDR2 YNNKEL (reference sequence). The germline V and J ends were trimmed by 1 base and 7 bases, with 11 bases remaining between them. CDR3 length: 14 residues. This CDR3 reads CASSQAPSLQPQHF. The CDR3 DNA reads TGTGCCAGCAGCCAAGCACCTAGTCTACAGCCCCAGCATTTT.

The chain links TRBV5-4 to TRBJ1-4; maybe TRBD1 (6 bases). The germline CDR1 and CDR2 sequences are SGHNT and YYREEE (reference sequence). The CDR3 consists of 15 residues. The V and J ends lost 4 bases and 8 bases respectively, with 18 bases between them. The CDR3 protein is CASSPTGGAGEKLFF. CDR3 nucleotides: TGTGCCAGCAGCCCAACCGGGGGGGCGGGCGAAAAACTGTTTTTT.

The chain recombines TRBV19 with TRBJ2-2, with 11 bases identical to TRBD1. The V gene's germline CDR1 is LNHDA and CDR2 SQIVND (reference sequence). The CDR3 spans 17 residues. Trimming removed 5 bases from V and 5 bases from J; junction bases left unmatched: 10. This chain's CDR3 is CASSGGQGASRTGELFF. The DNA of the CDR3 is TGTGCCAGTAGTGGCGGACAGGGGGCGAGTAGAACCGGGGAGCTGTTTTTT.

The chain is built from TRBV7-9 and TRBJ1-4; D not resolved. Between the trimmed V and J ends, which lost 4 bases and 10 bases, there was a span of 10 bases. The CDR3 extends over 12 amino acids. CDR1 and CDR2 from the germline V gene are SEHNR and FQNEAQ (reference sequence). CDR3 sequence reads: CASSSGGVKLFF. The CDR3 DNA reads TGTGCCAGCAGCTCTGGCGGGGTAAAACTGTTTTTT.

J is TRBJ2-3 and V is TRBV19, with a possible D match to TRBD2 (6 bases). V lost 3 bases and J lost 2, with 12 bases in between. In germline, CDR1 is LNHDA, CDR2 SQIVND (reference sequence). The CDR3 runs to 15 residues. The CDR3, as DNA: TGTGCCAGTAGTATGGGGGACTCTTCCACAGATACGCAGTATTTT. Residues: CASSMGDSSTDTQYF.

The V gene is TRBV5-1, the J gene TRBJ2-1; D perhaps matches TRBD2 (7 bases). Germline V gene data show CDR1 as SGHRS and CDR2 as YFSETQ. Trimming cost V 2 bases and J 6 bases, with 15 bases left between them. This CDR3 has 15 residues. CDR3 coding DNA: TGCGCCAGCAGCTTCCAGGGAGGGGGGTTCAATGAGCAGTTCTTC. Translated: CASSFQGGGFNEQFF.